This T cell receptor (beta chain) emerged from a study of OX40 agonist ivuxolimab in advanced cancers. V lost 3 bases and J lost 6, with 9 bases in between. The CDR3 spans 13 residues. Germline V CDR1 and CDR2: SGHTA, FQGTGA. Sequenced by immunoSEQ multiplex PCR; TCRdb stores in-frame clones only, minus some. The top ten clones hold less than 0.75% of a sample with 60,000 to 95,000 clones, over 75% of them seen once. Notes on this clone: The target antigen is unknown.

Study-level points and caveats: Antigen specificity of clonally expanded peripheral T cells was not established. Expanded clones were, on average, more numerous in CD8+ T cells than in CD4+.

Peripheral blood came from all dose cohorts at three timepoints. The TCR was taken from an adult with an advanced solid tumor such as melanoma, head and neck, liver or kidney cancer. This chain joins TRBV7-3 and TRBJ1-5; maybe TRBD1 (6 bases). This specimen was CD4+ or CD8+ T cells sorted from blood, taken in a trial of the OX40 agonist ivuxolimab. CDR3 in DNA: TGTGCCAGCAGCTTCAGGGGCCCTCAGCCCCAGCATTTT. This codes for CASSFRGPQPQHF. Combining the CDR3 with reference TRBV7-3 and TRBJ1-5 gives the whole variable domain GAGVSQTPSNKVTEKGKYVELRCDPISGHTALYWYRQSLGQGPEFLIYFQGTGAADDSGLPNDRFFAVRPEGSVSTLKIQRTERGDSAVYLCASSFRGPQPQHFGDGTRLSIL.